This T cell receptor (beta chain) was documented in a study of T cell responses to AZD1222 COVID-19 vaccine. The data were produced by immunoSEQ multiplex PCR, yet TCRdb's version contains in-frame clones alone and is incomplete. The sample includes 90,000 to 150,000 clones, around 93% seen only once; the top ten take approximately 8%. The study, taken as a whole, reports: Close to half of all spike-specific TCRs reportedly target regions of the variants that are unmutated. Regions 160-218 and 743-854 held dominance among vaccine-associated CD4 TCRs, which spanned spike. In all cases, repertoires were sampled only after the peak T cell response.

Regarding this clone: Its target is unknown.

The sequencing here drew on peripheral blood, taken 28 days after the second AZD1222 dose. This receptor was taken from an adult who received the AZD1222 COVID-19 vaccine.

The CDR3 coding sequence is TGCGCCAGCAGCCCCACCGGGACTAGCCCTAGCACAGATACGCAGTATTTT. It specifies CASSPTGTSPSTDTQYF. V is TRBV5-1 and J is TRBJ2-3; 9 positions agree with TRBD2. V dropped 4 bases and J dropped 0; count of bases not matched to a gene: 9. The CDR3 contains 17 residues. Germline V CDR1 and CDR2: SGHRS, YFSETQ.